Sequencing of this T cell receptor beta chain was carried out in a study of blood T cell repertoires in COVID-19. Study-level information: Sites in the United States, Italy and Spain provided acute and convalescent COVID-19 samples. Nucleic acid was either cDNA or gDNA, and it came from T cells, B-cell-depleted T cells, or PBMCs.

Per germline, CDR1 LGHNA and CDR2 YSLEER. CDR3 length equals 13 residues. The germline V and J ends were trimmed by 3 bases and 4 bases, with 10 bases remaining between them. Per the study methods: Reference gene primer amplification in the assay estimated nucleated cell counts. Clones were sequenced by immunoSEQ multiplex PCR, and TCRdb holds only the in-frame ones, with some missing. The DNA gave D and trimming, while V, J and clone size come from that table. The table lists about 250,000 clones, almost 85% of them singletons. V is TRBV4-3 and J is TRBJ2-7; no definite D call. Sequenced sample: PBMCs or T cells enriched from blood (not recorded which). This receptor was taken from a woman between 50 and 59 years old with acute COVID-19. In DNA form, the CDR3 reads TGCGCCAGCAGCCAGTACTTGCAATACGAGCAGTACTTC. Its translation is CASSQYLQYEQYF.